The 20 T cell receptor beta chains below were found in one sample sequenced in a study of cytomegalovirus exposure and HLA in healthy donors. The PCR had 60 Vbeta and 13 Jbeta primers. TCRdb keeps only in-frame clones here, not all; method: immunoSEQ multiplex PCR. The sample includes 80,000 to 100,000 clones, around 81% of them seen just once. Sequenced: PBMCs. These receptors all stem from a man aged 40-49 years in good health and CMV-seropositive.

The chain couples TRBV7-8 to TRBJ2-7, with TRBD2 identical over 10 bases. The CDR3 runs 15 residues. The germline V gene encodes CDR1 SGHVS and CDR2 FQNEAQ. The trim removed 5 bases at V and 1 base at J, leaving 5 bases unmatched. CDR3 sequence reads: CASSLTSGLSYEQYF. The CDR3 DNA sequence: TGTGCCAGCAGCCTGACTAGCGGGCTGTCCTACGAGCAGTACTTC.

The V and J genes are TRBV10-3 and TRBJ1-1; D unclear. The V end lost 5 bases, the J end lost 1 base, and 11 bases lay between the germline ends. This CDR3 comprises 14 residues. CDR1 is ENHRY and CDR2 is SYGVKD in the germline V gene. Here the CDR3 reads CAISRPEPNTEAFF. The CDR3 nucleotides are TGTGCCATCAGTCGACCGGAGCCGAACACTGAAGCTTTCTTT.

The chain has TRBV7-9 and TRBJ1-1; D not resolved. CDR1 SEHNR and CDR2 FQNEAQ come from the germline V gene (reference sequence). This CDR3 comprises 15 residues. V gave up 4 bases and J gave up 1 base, with 13 bases separating them. CDR3 sequence reads: CASSSWGVWNTEAFF. CDR3 DNA sequence: TGTGCCAGCAGCTCCTGGGGAGTATGGAACACTGAAGCTTTCTTT.

This clone came up once. The chain recombines TRBV7-2 with TRBJ2-5, with a possible D match to TRBD1 (5 bases). The J call could be wrong; TRBJ2-7 is a better fit for the DNA end. Germline V gene data show CDR1 as SGHTA and CDR2 as FQGNSA. The CDR3 is 15 amino acids. The DNA of the CDR3 is TGTGCCAGCAGCCTAGTGGGTACAGGAACCTACGAGCAGTACTTC. Protein sequence: CASSLVGTGTYEQYF.

This chain uses TRBV10-3 with TRBJ1-2, with TRBD1 matching 10 bases. The V and J ends lost 6 bases and 8 bases, in that order; junction bases with no gene match: 6. Germline-derived CDR1 and CDR2 are ENHRY and SYGVKD. This CDR3 has 13 amino acids. This CDR3 reads CAIRTGTGEGYTF. In DNA, the CDR3 is TGTGCCATCAGAACCGGGACAGGGGAAGGCTACACCTTC.

This clone was recorded a few times. The chain joins TRBV21-1 to TRBJ2-1; the table's TRBD2 call for D was not verified on the DNA. TRBV21-1 is assigned pseudogene status. CDR3 length equals 14 residues. The DNA of the CDR3 is TGTGCCAGCAGCCCCCTCCCGGGAGGGGATGAGCAGTTCTTC. Residues: CASSPLPGGDEQFF.

DNA for the CDR3: TGCGCCAGCAGCCCGGGAGCAGGGAGAAGGGACTATGGCTACACCTTC. Translating it yields CASSPGAGRRDYGYTF. The chain couples TRBV5-1 to TRBJ1-2; a possible D gene is TRBD1 (5 bases). Trimming cost V 4 bases and J 3 bases, with 19 bases left between them. CDR3 length equals 16 residues. CDR1 is SGHRS, CDR2 YFSETQ, per germline.

The chain employs TRBV10-3 and TRBJ2-5; D is ambiguous. This CDR3 has 12 residues. The germline gives CDR1 ENHRY, CDR2 SYGVKD. V was trimmed by 2 bases and J by 5 bases, leaving 6 bases between them. This CDR3 reads CAISERWETQYF. The CDR3 DNA sequence: TGTGCCATCAGTGAGCGGTGGGAGACCCAGTACTTC.

For the CDR3, the DNA is TGTGCCAGCAGCTTAAACAGGGGTTCACGGGGCTCACCCCTCCACTTT. Translation gives CASSLNRGSRGSPLHF. The rearrangement links TRBV5-6 to TRBJ1-6; 7 bases are shared with TRBD1. Trimming at V came to 2 bases and at J to 10 bases, leaving 12 bases not matched to a gene. The V gene's germline CDR1 is SGHDT and CDR2 YYEEEE. The CDR3 is 16 residues long.

This clone was seen more than once but under ten times. The V gene is TRBV28, the J gene TRBJ2-7; D possibly corresponds to TRBD2 (7 bases). This CDR3 has 16 residues. V lost 4 bases and J 4 bases, leaving 20 bases between the germline ends. CDR1 and CDR2 from the germline V gene are MDHEN and SYDVKM. The CDR3 DNA sequence: TGTGCCAGCAGTTCGTTTTACGGGGGGCGCGGGTACGAGCAGTACTTC. Its translation: CASSSFYGGRGYEQYF.

The chain has TRBV27 and TRBJ2-1; D uncertain. Germline V CDR1 and CDR2: MNHEY, SMNVEV (reference sequence). V gave up 6 bases and J gave up 4 bases, with 4 bases separating them. CDR3 size: 11 residues. The CDR3 sequence: CASRSYNEQFF. CDR3 sequence (DNA): TGTGCCAGCAGGTCATACAATGAGCAGTTCTTC.

In this sample, this clone turned up once. The chain combines TRBV28 with TRBJ2-7, with D perhaps matching TRBD2 (5 bases). This CDR3 comprises 15 residues. V lost 2 bases to trimming and J lost 2 bases, with 13 bases between them. Germline CDR1 and CDR2: MDHEN and SYDVKM. The CDR3 protein is CASSLERAGAYEQYF. CDR3 bases: TGTGCCAGCAGTTTAGAGAGGGCAGGAGCCTACGAGCAGTACTTC.

V gene TRBV11-2 combines with J gene TRBJ1-2, with D perhaps matching TRBD1 (5 bases). Germline V gene lookup returns CDR1 SGHAT and CDR2 FQNNGV. The CDR3 contains 16 residues. Trimming removed 1 base from V and 4 bases from J, with 16 bases in between. CDR3 loop: CASSLAWGGEGYGYTF. In nucleotides, the CDR3 is TGTGCCAGCAGCTTAGCCTGGGGGGGAGAGGGCTATGGCTACACCTTC.

This clone appeared a few times. V and J are TRBV5-6 and TRBJ2-7, with D perhaps TRBD2 (6 bases). The CDR3 is 14 residues long. V lost 7 bases and J 3 bases, leaving 17 bases between the germline ends. In germline, CDR1 is SGHDT, CDR2 YYEEEE. CDR3 in DNA: TGTGCCAGCGGACTGTGGGGGGTGATCTACGAGCAGTACTTC. Its protein is CASGLWGVIYEQYF.

The CDR3 loop is CASSSSQGARYNEQFF. As DNA, the CDR3 is TGTGCCAGCAGCTCCTCACAGGGGGCGCGATACAATGAGCAGTTCTTC. This chain uses TRBV11-3 with TRBJ2-1, with 9 bases that match TRBD1. Losses at the gene ends were 4 bases for V and 4 bases for J; bases not matched to a gene: 8. The germline V gene encodes CDR1 SGHNT and CDR2 YENEEA. The CDR3 loop spans 16 amino acids.

The chain carries TRBV5-1 and TRBJ2-2; 10 bases line up with TRBD1. Germline V gives CDR1 SGHRS, CDR2 YFSETQ. The CDR3 is 16 residues long. Trimming removed 4 bases from V and 3 bases from J; junction bases left unmatched: 6. The DNA for the CDR3 is TGCGCCAGCAGCCTGGCGGGACAGGGGTACACCGGGGAGCTGTTTTTT. It translates to CASSLAGQGYTGELFF.

The rearrangement links TRBV5-4 to TRBJ2-5, with TRBD1 as a possible D gene (6 bases). The germline CDR1 and CDR2 sequences are SGHNT and YYREEE (reference sequence). The CDR3 has 15 residues. The germline V and J ends were trimmed by 0 bases and 5 bases, with 14 bases remaining between them. The CDR3 DNA reads TGTGCCAGCAGCTTGGGGGGCGCAAGGGGGGAGACCCAGTACTTC. Translated, it gives CASSLGGARGETQYF.

This rearrangement joins TRBV2 to TRBJ2-2, with D unclear. The germline gives CDR1 SNHLY, CDR2 FYNNEI. Trimming stripped 2 bases from V and 4 bases from J, with 11 bases between. This CDR3 is 15 amino acids long. CDR3 in DNA: TGTGCCAGCAGTGAATCCCAGGCTGGCACCGGGGAGCTGTTTTTT. Its translation is CASSESQAGTGELFF.

The chain uses TRBV9 and TRBJ2-1, with 9 positions matching TRBD2. The V segment lost 4 bases and the J segment 0 bases; nucleotides outside the gene matches: 5. This CDR3 comprises 16 residues. Germline loops: CDR1 SGDLS, CDR2 YYNGEE. The CDR3 reads CASSSSGASSYNEQFF. The CDR3 region has the DNA TGTGCCAGCAGCTCTAGCGGGGCCTCCTCCTACAATGAGCAGTTCTTC.

V gene TRBV6-1 combines with J gene TRBJ1-2; no firm D call. The germline V gene encodes CDR1 MNHNS and CDR2 SASEGT. The V gene lost 7 bases and the J gene lost 8 bases, with 11 bases spanning the gap. This CDR3 is built from 11 residues. CDR3 in DNA: TGTGCCAGCAAGGTGTGGGAGGGCTACACCTTC. It encodes CASKVWEGYTF.